The clone carrying this TCR beta chain was seen a single time. Its antigen is as yet unknown. The source of the sample is a study of T cell responses to AZD1222 COVID-19 vaccine. Sequenced by immunoSEQ multiplex PCR; TCRdb stores in-frame clones only, minus some. Of roughly 120,000 clones listed, 70% to 90% were seen once; the top ten hold around 5%. Germline V gene data show CDR1 as KGHSH and CDR2 as LQKENI. The CDR3 runs 14 residues. V trimming: 5 bases; J trimming: 3 bases; junction bases outside the gene matches: 6. Study-wide findings and caveats: In the spike-specific TCR repertoire, nearly half reportedly target unmutated variant regions. Repertoires were obtained solely post-peak T cell response. Females outnumbered males among donors, who were mostly white British; clonal diversity was possibly underestimated. CD4 TCRs linked to vaccination spanned spike, dominating at 160-218 and 743-854.

This receptor was obtained from an adult in good health. This specimen consisted of peripheral blood, obtained on day 0 of AZD1222 vaccination. The genes are TRBV18 and TRBJ1-1, with 7 bases matching TRBD1. CDR3 in DNA: TGTGCCAGCTCAGCCGGGACAGCAGACACTGAAGCTTTCTTT. This sequence encodes CASSAGTADTEAFF.